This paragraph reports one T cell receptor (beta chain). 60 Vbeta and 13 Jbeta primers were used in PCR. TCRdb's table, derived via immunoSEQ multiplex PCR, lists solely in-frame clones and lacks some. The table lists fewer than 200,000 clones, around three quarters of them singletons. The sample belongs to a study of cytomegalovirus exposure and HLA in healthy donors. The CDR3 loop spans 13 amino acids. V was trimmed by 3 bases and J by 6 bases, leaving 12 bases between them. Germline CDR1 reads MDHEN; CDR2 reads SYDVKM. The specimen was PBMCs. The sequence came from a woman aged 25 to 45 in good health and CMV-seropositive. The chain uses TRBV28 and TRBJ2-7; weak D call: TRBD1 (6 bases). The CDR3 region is CASSLGASGEQYF. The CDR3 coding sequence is TGTGCCAGCAGTTTGGGGGCGTCGGGCGAGCAGTACTTC.